This T cell receptor beta chain was found in a study of T-cell reconstitution after alpha-beta-depleted transplantation in children. Unmatched junction bases numbered 4, after V lost 6 bases and J lost 3 bases. In germline, CDR1 is MGHDK, CDR2 SYGVNS. The CDR3 has 13 amino acids. This clonotype was counted between two and nine times. Unique molecular identifiers were built into the TCRbeta library. TCRdb used MiXCR to reprocess the PCR reads, holding one entry per CDR3 protein. Of some 500,000 distinct CDR3 sequences in the sample, around 18% were seen once. This TCR came from a human donor who donated a stem cell graft to a child with acute lymphoblastic leukemia. Sequencing was performed on PBMCs from the stem cell graft donor, taken from the stem cell graft. This chain joins TRBV25-1 and TRBJ2-7; TRBD2 agrees at 8 bases. CDR3 in amino acids: CASSVAGNYEQYF. CDR3 DNA: TGTGCCAGCAGCGTAGCGGGGAACTACGAGCAGTACTTC.